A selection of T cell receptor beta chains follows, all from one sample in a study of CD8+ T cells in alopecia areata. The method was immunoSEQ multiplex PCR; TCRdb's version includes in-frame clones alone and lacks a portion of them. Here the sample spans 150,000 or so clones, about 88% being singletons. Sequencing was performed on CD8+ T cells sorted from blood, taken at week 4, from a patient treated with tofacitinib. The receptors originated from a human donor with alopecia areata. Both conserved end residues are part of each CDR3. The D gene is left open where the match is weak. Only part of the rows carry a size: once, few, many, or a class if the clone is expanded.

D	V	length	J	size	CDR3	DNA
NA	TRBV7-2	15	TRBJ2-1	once	CASSLFGNRYNEQFF	TGTGCCAGCAGCTTATTCGGTAATCGATACAATGAGCAGTTCTTC
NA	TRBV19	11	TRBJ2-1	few	CASSIQALQFF	TGTGCCAGTAGTATTCAGGCTTTGCAGTTCTTC
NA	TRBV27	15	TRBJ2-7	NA	CASSSTGRRGYEQYF	TGTGCCAGCAGTTCTACAGGGAGAAGAGGCTACGAGCAGTACTTC
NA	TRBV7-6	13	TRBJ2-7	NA	CASSPSLSYEQYF	TGTGCCAGCAGCCCCTCCCTATCCTACGAGCAGTACTTC
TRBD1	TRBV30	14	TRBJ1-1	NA	CAWRDRDLGTEAFF	TGTGCCTGGAGGGACAGGGATCTGGGCACTGAAGCTTTCTTT
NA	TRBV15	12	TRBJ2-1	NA	CATSSGNNEQFF	TGTGCCACCAGCAGTGGAAACAATGAGCAGTTCTTC
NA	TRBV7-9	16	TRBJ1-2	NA	CASSFSREGFLYGYTF	TGTGCCAGCAGCTTTAGCAGGGAAGGGTTCCTTTATGGCTACACCTTC
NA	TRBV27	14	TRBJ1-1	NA	CASSFWGQNTEAFF	TGTGCCAGCAGTTTCTGGGGACAGAACACTGAAGCTTTCTTT
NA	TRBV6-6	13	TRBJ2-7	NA	CASTPPAAYEQYF	TGTGCCAGCACCCCCCCAGCGGCCTACGAGCAGTACTTC
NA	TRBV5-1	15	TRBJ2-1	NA	CASSLVGLAFDEQFF	TGCGCCAGCAGCTTGGTAGGGTTGGCTTTTGATGAGCAGTTCTTC
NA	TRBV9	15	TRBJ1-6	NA	CASSADVSYNSPLHF	TGTGCCAGCAGCGCTGACGTCTCCTATAATTCACCCCTCCACTTT
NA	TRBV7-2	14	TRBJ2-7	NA	CASSLGGPIPEQYF	TGTGCCAGCAGCTTAGGCGGGCCTATACCCGAGCAGTACTTC
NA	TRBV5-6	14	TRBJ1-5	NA	CASSLGVSNQPQHF	TGTGCCAGCAGCTTGGGGGTTAGCAATCAGCCCCAGCATTTT
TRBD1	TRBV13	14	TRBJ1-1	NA	CASSYGQGRTEAFF	TGTGCCAGCAGCTACGGACAGGGTAGGACTGAAGCTTTCTTT
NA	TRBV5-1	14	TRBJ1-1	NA	CASSLAIGSDEAFF	TGCGCCAGCAGCCTGGCCATCGGATCTGATGAAGCTTTCTTT
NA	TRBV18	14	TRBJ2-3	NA	CASSPYSSTDTQYF	TGTGCCAGCTCACCCTATTCTAGCACAGATACGCAGTATTTT
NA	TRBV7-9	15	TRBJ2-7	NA	CASSPPDRLTYEQYF	TGTGCCAGCAGCCCCCCAGACAGGTTGACCTACGAGCAGTACTTC
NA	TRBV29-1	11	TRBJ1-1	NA	CSVGIITEAFF	TGCAGCGTTGGGATTATCACTGAAGCTTTCTTT
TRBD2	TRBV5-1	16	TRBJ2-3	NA	CASSRGTSGSSDTQYF	TGCGCCAGCAGCCGAGGGACTAGCGGGAGCTCAGATACGCAGTATTTT
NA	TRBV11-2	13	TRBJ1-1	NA	CASSLTANTEAFF	TGTGCCAGCAGCTTGACGGCGAACACTGAAGCTTTCTTT
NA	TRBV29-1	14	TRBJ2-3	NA	CSVEQGTSTDTQYF	TGCAGCGTTGAACAGGGAACAAGCACAGATACGCAGTATTTT
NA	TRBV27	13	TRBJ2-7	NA	CASSRRMDYEQYF	TGTGCCAGCAGCCGTCGGATGGACTACGAGCAGTACTTC
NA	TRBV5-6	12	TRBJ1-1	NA	CASSLSNTEAFF	TGTGCCAGCAGCTTGTCGAACACTGAAGCTTTCTTT
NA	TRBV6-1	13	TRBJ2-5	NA	CASESGFQETQYF	TGTGCCAGTGAATCCGGGTTCCAAGAGACCCAGTACTTC
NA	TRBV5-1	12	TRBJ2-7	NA	CASSLATGEQYF	TGCGCCAGCAGCTTGGCCACGGGCGAGCAGTACTTC
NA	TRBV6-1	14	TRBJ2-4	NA	CASNPELAKNIQYF	TGTGCCAGCAACCCAGAGCTAGCCAAAAACATTCAGTACTTC
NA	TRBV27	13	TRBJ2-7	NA	CASSFGVSYEQYF	TGTGCCAGCAGTTTCGGGGTTTCCTACGAGCAGTACTTC
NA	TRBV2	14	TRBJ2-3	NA	CASRGGLGTDTQYF	TGTGCCAGCAGAGGGGGGCTTGGCACAGATACGCAGTATTTT